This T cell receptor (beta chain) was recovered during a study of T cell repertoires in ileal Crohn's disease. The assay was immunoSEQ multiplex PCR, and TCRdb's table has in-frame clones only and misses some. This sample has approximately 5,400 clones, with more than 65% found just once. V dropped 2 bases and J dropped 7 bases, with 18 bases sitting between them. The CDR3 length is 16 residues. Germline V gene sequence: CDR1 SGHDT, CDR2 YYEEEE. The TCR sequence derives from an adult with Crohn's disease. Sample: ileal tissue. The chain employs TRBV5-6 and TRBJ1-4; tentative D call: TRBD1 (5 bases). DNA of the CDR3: TGTGCCAGCAGCTTTCGGACCGGGACTGTGGCTGAAAAACTGTTTTTT. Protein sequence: CASSFRTGTVAEKLFF.